This TCR beta chain was observed in a study of blood T cell repertoires in COVID-19. Sequenced by immunoSEQ multiplex PCR; TCRdb stores in-frame clones only, minus some. Of about 350,000 clones listed, roughly 84% are singletons. V was clipped by 1 base and J by 0 bases, with 8 bases between them. CDR1 and CDR2 from the germline V gene are SGHRS and YFSETQ. This CDR3 has 15 residues. All recovered Cohort 3 donors got two negative PCRs, got clearance, or saw symptom resolution. The sequenced material came from PBMCs or T cells enriched from blood (not recorded which). J is TRBJ2-1 and V is TRBV5-1, with D maybe TRBD2 (6 bases). The receptor's source is a woman in her 30s who had recovered from COVID-19. The CDR3 loop reads CASSLRESSYNEQFF. In nucleotides, the CDR3 is TGCGCCAGCAGCTTGCGGGAGAGCTCCTACAATGAGCAGTTCTTC. Variable domain in full (rest from reference TRBV5-1 and TRBJ2-1): KAGVTQTPRYLIKTRGQQVTLSCSPISGHRSVSWYQQTPGQGLQFLFEYFSETQRNKGNFPGRFSGRQFSNSRSEMNVSTLELGDSALYLCASSLRESSYNEQFFGPGTRLTVL.